Listed here are 27 T cell receptor beta chains from one sample, sequenced in a study of T cell changes during pregnancy in multiple sclerosis. Using immunoSEQ multiplex PCR, the repertoire was profiled, and TCRdb retains in-frame clones only, with some absent. The sample lists roughly 100,000 clones; roughly 92% were seen once. This sample comprised peripheral blood, obtained after pregnancy. These receptors were taken from a female donor with multiple sclerosis, enrolled in a pregnancy study.

The chain is built from TRBV6-1 and TRBJ1-6, with 7 bases that match TRBD1. The V and J ends lost 7 bases and 5 bases, in that order; junction bases with no gene match: 8. CDR3 length: 15 residues. Germline V CDR1 and CDR2: MNHNS, SASEGT. The CDR3 sequence: CASTRPGGHNSPLHF. The CDR3 region has the DNA TGTGCCAGCACCCGGCCAGGGGGTCATAATTCACCCCTCCACTTT.

The chain employs TRBV9 and TRBJ1-1; D gene ambiguous. Trimming took off 1 base at V and 1 base at J, with 8 bases between the two ends. Germline V gene data show CDR1 as SGDLS and CDR2 as YYNGEE. The CDR3 contains 14 residues. The CDR3 nucleotides are TGTGCCAGCAGCGTAAGCGATAGGAACACTGAAGCTTTCTTT. This codes for CASSVSDRNTEAFF.

The rearrangement uses TRBV7-6 and TRBJ1-2, with 8 bases aligning to TRBD1. The germline V gene encodes CDR1 SGHVS and CDR2 FNYEAQ. There are 16 residues in the CDR3. The V gene end was trimmed by 5 bases and the J gene end by 3 bases; junction bases not matched to a gene: 11. Here the CDR3 DNA reads TGTGCCAGCAGCGCCTGGCCGGACAGGGTCGACTATGGCTACACCTTC. It is translated as CASSAWPDRVDYGYTF. Looking up the rest from reference TRBV7-6 and TRBJ1-2 gives the full variable domain: GAGVSQSPRYKVTKRGQDVALRCDPISGHVSLYWYRQALGQGPEFLTYFNYEAQQDKSGLPNDRFSAERPEGSISTLTIQRTEQRDSAMYRCASSAWPDRVDYGYTFGSGTRLTVV.

The chain combines TRBV7-9 with TRBJ2-1; a possible D gene is TRBD2 (6 bases). Germline assignment: CDR1 SEHNR and CDR2 FQNEAQ (reference sequence). The CDR3 covers 16 residues. Deletions cut 5 bases from V and 5 bases from J, with 19 bases between. CDR3 sequence reads: CASSPPRAGPNNEQFF. DNA for the CDR3: TGTGCCAGCAGCCCCCCAAGGGCGGGACCAAACAATGAGCAGTTCTTC.

This chain uses TRBV4-3 with TRBJ1-1; D gene uncertain. V dropped 0 bases and J dropped 2 bases, with 4 bases sitting between them. The CDR3 is made up of 13 amino acids. In germline, CDR1 is LGHNA, CDR2 YSLEER. CDR3 DNA sequence: TGCGCCAGCAGCCAAGACCCTAACACTGAAGCTTTCTTT. Protein: CASSQDPNTEAFF.

V and J are TRBV4-2 and TRBJ1-6; D is perhaps TRBD1 (5 bases). The V end lost 0 bases, the J end lost 5 bases, and 11 bases lay between the germline ends. CDR1 and CDR2 from the germline V gene are LGHNA and YNFKEQ. This CDR3 is built from 16 residues. The CDR3 sequence: CASSQEWQGNNSPLHF. In nucleotides, the CDR3 is TGTGCCAGCAGCCAAGAGTGGCAGGGAAATAATTCACCCCTCCACTTT.

This chain joins TRBV2 and TRBJ2-2; a possible D gene is TRBD1 (6 bases). This CDR3 comprises 14 residues. Trimming took off 7 bases at V and 4 bases at J, with 13 bases between the two ends. Germline V gene lookup returns CDR1 SNHLY and CDR2 FYNNEI. In DNA, the CDR3 is TGTGCCAGCACGATCAGGGGCGGCACCGGGGAGCTGTTTTTT. Translating gives CASTIRGGTGELFF.

V and J are TRBV7-8 and TRBJ2-1; TRBD2 aligns across 14 bases. This CDR3 is built from 18 residues. V dropped 1 base and J dropped 7; count of bases not matched to a gene: 9. Germline V gene sequence: CDR1 SGHVS, CDR2 FQNEAQ. The CDR3 protein is CASSLVTGTSGRGNEQFF. The CDR3 DNA reads as TGTGCCAGCAGCTTAGTAACTGGGACTAGCGGGAGAGGGAATGAGCAGTTCTTC.

The table lists this clone with a count of one. The chain uses TRBV5-4 and TRBJ2-2; D possibly corresponds to TRBD1 (6 bases). V lost 2 bases, J lost 4 bases, and 9 bases lay in between. The germline CDR1 and CDR2 sequences are SGHNT and YYREEE (reference sequence). There are 14 residues in the CDR3. The CDR3 loop reads CASSFGQFTGELFF. In nucleotides, the CDR3 is TGTGCCAGCAGCTTCGGACAGTTCACCGGGGAGCTGTTTTTT.

The chain recombines TRBV28 with TRBJ1-4, with D tentatively TRBD1 (5 bases). CDR3 length equals 14 residues. The germline CDR1 and CDR2 sequences are MDHEN and SYDVKM. Trimming took 7 bases from V and 4 from J, leaving 13 bases between them. CDR3 sequence reads: CASTHQGVNEKLFF. CDR3 nucleotide sequence: TGTGCCAGCACCCACCAAGGGGTTAATGAAAAACTGTTTTTT.

Only a few counts were recorded for this clone. V and J are TRBV19 and TRBJ1-1; 10 bases align to TRBD1. Losses at the gene ends were 5 bases for V and 2 bases for J; bases not matched to a gene: 2. CDR3 size: 14 residues. The V gene's germline CDR1 is LNHDA and CDR2 SQIVND (reference sequence). Here the CDR3 reads CASSWDRGNTEAFF. In DNA form, the CDR3 reads TGTGCCAGTAGTTGGGACAGGGGAAACACTGAAGCTTTCTTT.

V gene TRBV5-8 combines with J gene TRBJ2-3; 7 bases align to TRBD2. Germline CDR1 SGHTS, CDR2 YDEGEE. V lost 1 base to trimming and J lost 1 base; unmatched junction nucleotides: 6. The CDR3 has 16 residues. The CDR3, as DNA: TGTGCCAGCAGCTTGTTGACTAGCCCAGGCACAGATACGCAGTATTTT. The encoded protein is CASSLLTSPGTDTQYF.

The chain is built from TRBV5-1 and TRBJ1-1, with 8 bases aligning to TRBD1. Per germline, CDR1 SGHRS and CDR2 YFSETQ. V lost 3 bases to trimming and J lost 1 base; unmatched junction nucleotides: 11. This CDR3 is built from 17 residues. The CDR3 loop is CASSSGLPDRANTEAFF. The CDR3, as DNA: TGCGCCAGCAGCTCGGGCCTCCCGGACAGGGCGAACACTGAAGCTTTCTTT.

This chain joins TRBV19 and TRBJ1-1; 7 nucleotides agree with TRBD1. This CDR3 has 15 amino acids. V dropped 3 bases and J dropped 4; count of bases not matched to a gene: 8. Germline CDR1 is LNHDA and CDR2 is SQIVND (reference sequence). The CDR3 DNA reads as TGTGCCAGTAGTATTAGGGACAGAAGCTCCACTGAAGCTTTCTTT. Residues: CASSIRDRSSTEAFF. Based on the CDR3 plus reference TRBV19 and TRBJ1-1, the full variable domain is DGGITQSPKYLFRKEGQNVTLSCEQNLNHDAMYWYRQDPGQGLRLIYYSQIVNDFQKGDIAEGYSVSREKKESFPLTVTSAQKNPTAFYLCASSIRDRSSTEAFFGQGTRLTVV.

The sample holds one count of this clone. The chain joins TRBV27 to TRBJ2-7; no reliable D call. The germline V gene has CDR1 MNHEY and CDR2 SMNVEV (reference sequence). There are 12 residues in the CDR3. Trimming removed 8 bases from V and 3 bases from J, with 11 bases in between. The DNA for the CDR3 is TGTGCCAGCCGATCGACTTTCTACGAGCAGTACTTC. It codes for CASRSTFYEQYF.

The chain has TRBV18 and TRBJ1-1; D uncertain. V lost 0 bases, J lost 8 bases, and 7 bases lay in between. The germline V gene encodes CDR1 KGHSH and CDR2 LQKENI. This CDR3 has 12 amino acids. The CDR3 loop reads CASSPPLQEAFF. The CDR3 region has the DNA TGTGCCAGCTCACCACCTTTACAGGAAGCTTTCTTT.

The chain carries TRBV7-3 and TRBJ1-1; the D gene is possibly TRBD1 (6 bases). Germline CDR1 is SGHTA and CDR2 is FQGTGA. V gave up 5 bases and J gave up 0 bases, with 13 bases separating them. The CDR3 contains 15 residues. The CDR3 DNA is TGTGCCAGCAGCAGACTACAGGGCATGAACACTGAAGCTTTCTTT. As protein: CASSRLQGMNTEAFF.

This sequence joins TRBV7-9 and TRBJ2-7; TRBD1 is a possible D gene (6 bases). Germline-derived CDR1 and CDR2 are SEHNR and FQNEAQ (reference sequence). This CDR3 has 14 amino acids. V lost 4 bases and J lost 2, with 12 bases in between. CDR3 nucleotide sequence: TGTGCCAGCAGCTCCCCTACAGGGACCTACGAGCAGTACTTC. Translated, it gives CASSSPTGTYEQYF. The complete variable domain, with remaining parts taken from reference TRBV7-9 and TRBJ2-7, reads DTGVSQNPRHKITKRGQNVTFRCDPISEHNRLYWYRQTLGQGPEFLTYFQNEAQLEKSRLLSDRFSAERPKGSFSTLEIQRTEQGDSAMYLCASSSPTGTYEQYFGPGTRLTVT.

This clone was recorded once. This rearrangement joins TRBV5-1 to TRBJ2-7; 9 bases are shared with TRBD2. Trimming removed 8 bases from V and 4 bases from J; junction bases left unmatched: 10. CDR1 and CDR2 from the germline V gene are SGHRS and YFSETQ. The CDR3 spans 14 residues. The CDR3 is CASRDLAGSYEQYF. CDR3 bases: TGCGCCAGTCGAGACCTAGCGGGAAGTTACGAGCAGTACTTC. Looking up the rest from reference TRBV5-1 and TRBJ2-7 gives the full variable domain: KAGVTQTPRYLIKTRGQQVTLSCSPISGHRSVSWYQQTPGQGLQFLFEYFSETQRNKGNFPGRFSGRQFSNSRSEMNVSTLELGDSALYLCASRDLAGSYEQYFGPGTRLTVT.

V is TRBV4-1 and J is TRBJ1-5, with D possibly being TRBD1 (5 bases). Germline CDR1 and CDR2: MGHRA and YSYEKL. CDR3 length: 15 amino acids. V lost 0 bases, J lost 9 bases, and 15 bases lay in between. CDR3 residues: CASSQEAAGRRPQHF. The CDR3, as DNA: TGCGCCAGCAGCCAAGAGGCGGCAGGGCGCCGGCCCCAGCATTTT.

The CDR3 nucleotides are TGTGCCAGCAGCTTTGGGAGGGATACGCAGTATTTT. This sequence encodes CASSFGRDTQYF. The J gene is TRBJ2-3, the V gene TRBV7-9, with D tentatively TRBD2 (6 bases). Trimming removed 3 bases from V and 6 bases from J, with 7 bases in between. The germline gives CDR1 SEHNR, CDR2 FQNEAQ (reference sequence). The CDR3 runs to 12 residues.

This chain links TRBV7-9 with TRBJ1-1, with 9 positions matching TRBD1. Trimming at V came to 4 bases and at J to 3 bases, leaving 9 bases not matched to a gene. CDR1 is SEHNR, CDR2 FQNEAQ, per germline (reference sequence). There are 16 residues in the CDR3. CDR3 nucleotides: TGTGCCAGCAGCTCCAGGACAGGGGCAGGGGACACTGAAGCTTTCTTT. This gives the protein CASSSRTGAGDTEAFF. Full variable domain (rest looked up from reference TRBV7-9 and TRBJ1-1): DTGVSQNPRHKITKRGQNVTFRCDPISEHNRLYWYRQTLGQGPEFLTYFQNEAQLEKSRLLSDRFSAERPKGSFSTLEIQRTEQGDSAMYLCASSSRTGAGDTEAFFGQGTRLTVV.

This chain links TRBV5-1 with TRBJ2-7, with TRBD1 identical over 10 bases. The trim removed 4 bases at V and 3 bases at J, leaving 4 bases unmatched. CDR3 length: 14 residues. Germline V CDR1 and CDR2: SGHRS, YFSETQ. This CDR3 reads CASSQRDRGYEQYF. The CDR3 DNA sequence: TGCGCCAGCAGCCAAAGGGACAGGGGCTACGAGCAGTACTTC.

This clone occurred once. This rearrangement joins TRBV4-1 to TRBJ1-5; TRBD1 aligns across 7 bases. The CDR3 contains 16 residues. Per germline, CDR1 MGHRA and CDR2 YSYEKL. Germline trimming cut 2 bases from V and 3 bases from J; bases unmatched to any gene: 7. Written as DNA, the CDR3 is TGCGCCAGCAGCCAAATTCCGGGACAGTACAATCAGCCCCAGCATTTT. It codes for CASSQIPGQYNQPQHF.

The chain carries TRBV5-1 and TRBJ2-3; D may be TRBD1 (5 bases). This CDR3 spans 15 amino acids. Between the trimmed V and J ends, which lost 0 bases and 1 base, there was a span of 9 bases. Germline assignment: CDR1 SGHRS and CDR2 YFSETQ. CDR3 loop: CASSLEGARTDTQYF. The CDR3 nucleotides read TGCGCCAGCAGCTTGGAAGGGGCCCGCACAGATACGCAGTATTTT.

The genes are TRBV11-1 and TRBJ2-3; 8 bases fit TRBD2. Germline CDR1 is SGHAT and CDR2 is FQDESV (reference sequence). J gave up 3 bases and V 3 bases, and 8 bases lay outside the gene matches. The CDR3 loop spans 16 amino acids. The CDR3 DNA follows: TGTGCCAGCAGCTTGAGGGCTAGCGGGCCTACAGATACGCAGTATTTT. Its protein product is CASSLRASGPTDTQYF. Full variable domain (rest looked up from reference TRBV11-1 and TRBJ2-3): EAEVAQSPRYKITEKSQAVAFWCDPISGHATLYWYRQILGQGPELLVQFQDESVVDDSQLPKDRFSAERLKGVDSTLKIQPAELGDSAMYLCASSLRASGPTDTQYFGPGTRLTVL.

This chain links TRBV28 with TRBJ1-2; a weak D match, TRBD1 (6 bases). The V gene lost 5 bases and the J gene lost 8 bases, with 18 bases spanning the gap. Germline CDR1 and CDR2: MDHEN and SYDVKM. The CDR3 covers 14 residues. CDR3 residues: CASSKYEGVMGYTF. CDR3 sequence (DNA): TGTGCCAGCAGTAAATATGAGGGGGTAATGGGCTACACCTTC.